A single sample gave rise to the 4 T cell receptor beta chains below, sequenced in a study of beta chain features in type 1 diabetes. General study findings and limits: Within each of all four CD4+ subsets, Type 1 diabetes patients had TCRB CDR3s that were moderately but significantly shorter.

Expressed TCRB transcripts were sequenced, since all the RNA that had been isolated was reverse transcribed. The assay was immunoSEQ multiplex PCR, and TCRdb's table has in-frame clones only and misses some. The sample has more than 550,000 clones; over 12% are singletons. Their antigens are not known. The specimen sequenced was naive CD4+ T cells from blood. These receptors came from a man between 18 and 35 years old with type 1 diabetes.

V gene TRBV6-1 combines with J gene TRBJ1-5; D is undetermined. The V gene lost 2 bases and the J gene lost 2 bases, with 7 bases spanning the gap. The CDR3 is 14 amino acids. In germline, CDR1 is MNHNS, CDR2 SASEGT. Here the CDR3 reads CASSELWGNQPQHF. The CDR3 region has the DNA TGTGCCAGCAGTGAACTATGGGGCAATCAGCCCCAGCATTTT.

The chain is built from TRBV7-2 and TRBJ1-6; D unresolved. Germline V gives CDR1 SGHTA, CDR2 FQGNSA. Trimming pared 0 bases from V and 7 bases from J, leaving 10 bases between. The CDR3 has 15 residues. The CDR3 DNA is TGTGCCAGCAGCTTAGCCGTCAGGAGGAATTCACCCCTCCACTTT. Translating it yields CASSLAVRRNSPLHF.

Regarding this clone: Compared with germline, one end of the junction differs, possibly owing to a read error. The V gene is TRBV7-7, the J gene TRBJ2-1; the match to TRBD2 covers 11 bases. The CDR3 spans 16 residues. From germline, CDR1 is SSHAT and CDR2 FNYEAQ (reference sequence). Here the CDR3 reads CASSFPPGLADNEQFF. As DNA, the CDR3 is TGTGCTAGCAGCTTCCCCCCGGGACTAGCGGACAATGAGCAGTTCTTC. Looking up the rest from reference TRBV7-7 and TRBJ2-1 gives the full variable domain: GAGVSQSPRYKVTKRGQDVTLRCDPISSHATLYWYQQALGQGPEFLTYFNYEAQPDKSGLPSDRFSAERPEGSISTLTIQRTEQRDSAMYRCASSFPPGLADNEQFFGPGTRLTVL.

The chain recombines TRBV7-2 with TRBJ2-7; tentative D call: TRBD2 (5 bases). The CDR3 has 16 residues. Germline CDR1 and CDR2: SGHTA and FQGNSA. V was shortened by 5 bases and J by 5 bases, with 22 bases between the two germline ends. CDR3 coding DNA: TGTGCCAGCAGCCCAGTAGCGCAGCGTGGACTTCACGAGCAGTACTTC. This encodes CASSPVAQRGLHEQYF.